This paragraph covers one TCR beta chain sequence. The antigen is not known. The record originates from a study of beta chain features in type 1 diabetes. Study as a whole: All of the samples together had 107,917,701 sorted cells examined. Broader study findings: The naive, central memory and Treg TCRB repertoires of patients appeared to be more similar to one another than those of healthy donors.

Purity (above 98%) was reached by all sorted populations. Expressed TCRB transcripts were sequenced because the isolated RNA had all been reverse transcribed beforehand. Method: immunoSEQ multiplex PCR; TCRdb's copy keeps in-frame clones and lacks some. The data show around 250,000 clones, 25% to 35% seen once. Germline assignment: CDR1 SGHDT and CDR2 YYEEEE. Trimming removed 1 base from V and 6 bases from J; junction bases left unmatched: 5. This CDR3 has 15 amino acids. The source of this sequence is a man between 25 and 39 years old in good health. V gene TRBV5-6 combines with J gene TRBJ1-5; 9 positions agree with TRBD1. The sample taken for sequencing was central memory CD4+ T cells from blood. The CDR3 DNA reads as TGTGCCAGCAGCTTGACAGGGGGCCTTAGTCAGCCCCAGCATTTT. Amino acid sequence: CASSLTGGLSQPQHF.